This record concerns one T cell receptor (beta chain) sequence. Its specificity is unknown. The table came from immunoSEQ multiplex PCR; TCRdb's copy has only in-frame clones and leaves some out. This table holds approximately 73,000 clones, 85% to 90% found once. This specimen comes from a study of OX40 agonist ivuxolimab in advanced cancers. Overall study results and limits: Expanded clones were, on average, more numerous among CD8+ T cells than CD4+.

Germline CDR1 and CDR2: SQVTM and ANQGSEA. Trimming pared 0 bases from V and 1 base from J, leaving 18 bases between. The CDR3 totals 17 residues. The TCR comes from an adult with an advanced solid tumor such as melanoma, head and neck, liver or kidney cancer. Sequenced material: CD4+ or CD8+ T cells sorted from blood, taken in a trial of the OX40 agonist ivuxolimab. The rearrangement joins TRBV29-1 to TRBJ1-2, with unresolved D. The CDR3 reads CSVEESPGRVSNYGYTF. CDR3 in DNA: TGCAGCGTTGAAGAATCCCCGGGCCGAGTTAGTAACTATGGCTACACCTTC.